A selection of T cell receptor beta chains follows, all from one sample in a study of cytomegalovirus exposure and HLA in healthy donors. Using immunoSEQ multiplex PCR, the repertoire was profiled, and TCRdb retains in-frame clones only, with some absent. Of about 180,000 clones listed, about 78% are singletons. Input material: PBMCs. The receptors stem from a man in his sixties in good health and CMV-seronegative. Both conserved end residues are part of each CDR3. D genes are given only for firm matches. Clone size appears in some rows only: once, few, many, or a class for an expanded clone.

TRBJ1-1 | . | TRBV5-1 | . | CASSRTGNTEAFF | TGCGCCAGCAGTCGCACAGGGAACACTGAAGCTTTCTTT
TRBJ2-1 | . | TRBV19 | . | CASSTRVGEQFF | TGTGCCAGTAGTACGCGAGTTGGTGAGCAGTTCTTC
TRBJ2-1 | . | TRBV7-9 | TRBD2 | CASSSGLAGPYNEQFF | TGTGCCAGCAGCTCAGGACTAGCGGGACCCTACAATGAGCAGTTCTTC
TRBJ1-2 | . | TRBV6-1 | . | CASSEGGRGWSYGYTF | TGTGCCAGCAGTGAAGGTGGTAGGGGTTGGAGCTATGGCTACACCTTC
TRBJ1-1 | . | TRBV7-2 | . | CASRESIDTEAFF | TGTGCCAGCAGAGAGTCTATCGACACTGAAGCTTTCTTT
TRBJ1-2 | few | TRBV30 | . | CAWSRSGQSIYGYTF | TGTGCCTGGAGTAGGAGCGGACAGTCAATTTATGGCTACACCTTC
TRBJ1-2 | . | TRBV7-2 | . | CASSLADSNNYGYTF | TGTGCCAGCAGCTTAGCGGACAGCAATAACTATGGCTACACCTTC
TRBJ2-5 | . | TRBV7-8 | TRBD2 | CASSLGSLAGEETQYF | TGTGCCAGCAGCTTAGGTTCGCTAGCGGGGGAAGAGACCCAGTACTTC
TRBJ1-2 | . | TRBV27 | . | CASSLQGRQANYGYTF | TGTGCCAGCAGTTTACAGGGCCGCCAAGCTAACTATGGCTACACCTTC
TRBJ1-4 | . | TRBV14 | . | CASSRRRARGEKLFF | TGTGCCAGCAGCCGGAGGAGGGCTCGGGGTGAAAAACTGTTTTTT
TRBJ1-1 | . | TRBV28 | . | CASSGEFFMNTEAFF | TGTGCCAGCAGTGGTGAGTTCTTCATGAACACTGAAGCTTTCTTT
TRBJ2-1 | . | TRBV28 | TRBD1 | CASSLPSRDRAYNEQFF | TGTGCCAGCAGTTTACCCAGCCGGGACAGGGCCTACAATGAGCAGTTCTTC
TRBJ1-1 | many | TRBV21-1 | . | CASSSQVLNTEAFF | TGTGCCAGCAGCAGTCAGGTCCTGAACACTGAAGCTTTCTTT